The following is a TCR beta chain sequence with its context. Per the germline V gene, CDR1 is SGHRS and CDR2 is YFSETQ. The CDR3 runs 17 residues. The ends were cut back, 0 bases at V and 6 bases at J, with 19 bases in the middle. This record comes from a study of control samples from healthy donors and cancer patients. Clones were read by immunoSEQ multiplex PCR, and TCRdb kept only the in-frame ones, dropping some. Among about 130,000 clones listed, roughly 91% were seen once. The clonotype originates from a man aged 50 or older with head and neck cancer. Sequenced sample: PBMCs. This chain connects TRBV5-1 to TRBJ2-1; tentative D call: TRBD2 (6 bases). The CDR3 DNA sequence: TGCGCCAGCAGCTTGGGGAGGGTGATCGGGAGCGGCAATGAGCAGTTCTTC. Protein: CASSLGRVIGSGNEQFF.